This TCR beta chain came from a study of T cells in Graves' hyperthyroidism and ophthalmopathy. In germline, CDR1 is MGHRA, CDR2 YSYEKL. V lost 4 bases and J lost 2; bases outside the gene matches: 7. CDR3 size: 15 residues. Amplification of TCR beta CDR3 regions used RNA as the template. The TCR CDR3 was amplified in a first-round RT-PCR using the HTBI primer set. TCRdb recomputed calls from the multiplex PCR reads with MiXCR, one row per CDR3 protein. The sample carries approximately 330,000 distinct CDR3 sequences, roughly 13% recorded once. Sequenced input: blood. This TCR derives from a woman in her thirties or forties with Graves' ophthalmopathy. V usage is TRBV4-1 and J usage is TRBJ2-7; 8 positions match TRBD1. The CDR3 is CASSPLPGGTYEQYF. CDR3 coding DNA: TGCGCCAGCAGCCCCCTACCAGGGGGCACCTACGAGCAGTACTTC.